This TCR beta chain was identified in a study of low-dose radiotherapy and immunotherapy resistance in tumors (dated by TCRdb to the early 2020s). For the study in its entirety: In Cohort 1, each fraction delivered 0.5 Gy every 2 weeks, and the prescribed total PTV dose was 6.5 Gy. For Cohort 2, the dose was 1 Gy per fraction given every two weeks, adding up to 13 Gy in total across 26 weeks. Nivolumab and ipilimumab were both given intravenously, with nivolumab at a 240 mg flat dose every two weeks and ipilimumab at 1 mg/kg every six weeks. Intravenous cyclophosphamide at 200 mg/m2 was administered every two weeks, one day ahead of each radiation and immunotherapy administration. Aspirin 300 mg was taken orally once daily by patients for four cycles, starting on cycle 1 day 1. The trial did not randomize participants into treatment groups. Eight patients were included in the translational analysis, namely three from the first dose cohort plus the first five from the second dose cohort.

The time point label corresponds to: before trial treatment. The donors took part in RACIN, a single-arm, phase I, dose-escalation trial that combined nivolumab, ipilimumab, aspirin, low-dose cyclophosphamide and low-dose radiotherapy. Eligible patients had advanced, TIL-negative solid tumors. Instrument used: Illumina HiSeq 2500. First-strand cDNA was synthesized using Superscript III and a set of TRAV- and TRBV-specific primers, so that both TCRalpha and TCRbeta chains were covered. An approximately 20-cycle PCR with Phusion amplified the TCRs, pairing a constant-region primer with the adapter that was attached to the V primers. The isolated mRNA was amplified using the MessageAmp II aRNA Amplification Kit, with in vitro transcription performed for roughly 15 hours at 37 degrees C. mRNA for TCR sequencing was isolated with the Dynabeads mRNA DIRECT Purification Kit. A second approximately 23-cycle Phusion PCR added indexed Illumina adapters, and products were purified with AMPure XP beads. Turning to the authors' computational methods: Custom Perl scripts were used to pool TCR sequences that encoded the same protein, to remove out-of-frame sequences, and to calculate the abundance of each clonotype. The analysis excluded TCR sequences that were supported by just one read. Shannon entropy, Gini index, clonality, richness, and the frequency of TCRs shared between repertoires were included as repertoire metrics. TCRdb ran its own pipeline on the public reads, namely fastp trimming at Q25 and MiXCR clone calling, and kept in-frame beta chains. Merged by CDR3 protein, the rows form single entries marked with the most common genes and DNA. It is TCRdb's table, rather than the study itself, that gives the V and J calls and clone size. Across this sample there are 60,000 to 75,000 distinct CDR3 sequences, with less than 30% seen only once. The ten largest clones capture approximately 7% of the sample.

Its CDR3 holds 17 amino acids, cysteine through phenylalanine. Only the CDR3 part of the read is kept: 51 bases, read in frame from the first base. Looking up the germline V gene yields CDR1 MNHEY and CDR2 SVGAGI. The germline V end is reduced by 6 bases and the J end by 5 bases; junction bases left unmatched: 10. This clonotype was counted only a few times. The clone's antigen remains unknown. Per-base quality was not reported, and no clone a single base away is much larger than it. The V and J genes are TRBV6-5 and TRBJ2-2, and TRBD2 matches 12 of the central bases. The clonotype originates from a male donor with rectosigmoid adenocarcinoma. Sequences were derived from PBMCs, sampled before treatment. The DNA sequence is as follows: TGTGCCAGCAGGACTAGCGGGAGAGTGGTCTGGACCGGGGAGCTGTTTTTT. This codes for CASRTSGRVVWTGELFF.